The text below deals with one TCR beta chain. Time point described: peripheral blood 6 weeks after treatment start. Measured with immunoSEQ multiplex PCR; TCRdb has only the in-frame clones, and not every one. The sample lists about 45,000 clones; roughly 80% were seen once. V shed 5 bases and J 4 bases; nucleotides not matched to a gene: 10. The CDR3 totals 15 residues. The germline V gene has CDR1 WSHSY and CDR2 SAAADI. These data are taken from a study of PD-L1 blockade in urothelial cancer. The source was PBMCs, collected around atezolizumab (anti-PD-L1) treatment. The clonotype originates from a man aged 55 to 69 with urothelial cancer. The chain carries TRBV10-2 and TRBJ1-2; TRBD1 agrees at 7 bases. Here the CDR3 reads CASSSRQGSGYGYTF. The CDR3 bases are TGCGCCAGCAGTAGTAGACAGGGAAGCGGCTATGGCTACACCTTC.